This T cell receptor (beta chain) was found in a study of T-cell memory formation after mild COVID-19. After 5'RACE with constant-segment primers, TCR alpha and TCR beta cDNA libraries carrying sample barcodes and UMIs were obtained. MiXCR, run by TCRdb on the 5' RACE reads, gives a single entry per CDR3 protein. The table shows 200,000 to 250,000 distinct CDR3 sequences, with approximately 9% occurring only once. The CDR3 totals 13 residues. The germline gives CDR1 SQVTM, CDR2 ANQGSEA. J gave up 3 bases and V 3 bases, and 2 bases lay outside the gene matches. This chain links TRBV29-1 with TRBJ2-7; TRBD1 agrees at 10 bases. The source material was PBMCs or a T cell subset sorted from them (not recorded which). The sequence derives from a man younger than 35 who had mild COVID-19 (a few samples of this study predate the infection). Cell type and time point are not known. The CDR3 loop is CSVDGTGVYEQYF. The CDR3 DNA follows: TGCAGCGTTGATGGGACAGGGGTCTACGAGCAGTACTTC.